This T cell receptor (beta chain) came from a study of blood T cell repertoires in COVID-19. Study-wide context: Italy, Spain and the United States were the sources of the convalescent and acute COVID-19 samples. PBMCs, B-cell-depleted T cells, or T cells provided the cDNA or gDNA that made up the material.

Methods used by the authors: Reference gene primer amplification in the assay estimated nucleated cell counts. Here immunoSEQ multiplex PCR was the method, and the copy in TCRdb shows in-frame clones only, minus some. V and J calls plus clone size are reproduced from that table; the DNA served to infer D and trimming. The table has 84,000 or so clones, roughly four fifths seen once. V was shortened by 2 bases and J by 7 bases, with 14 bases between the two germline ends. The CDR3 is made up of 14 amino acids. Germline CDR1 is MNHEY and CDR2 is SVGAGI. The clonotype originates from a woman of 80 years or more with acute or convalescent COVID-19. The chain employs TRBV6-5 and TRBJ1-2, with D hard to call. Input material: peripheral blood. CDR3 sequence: CASSYGGTGGGYTF. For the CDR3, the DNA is TGTGCCAGCAGTTACGGAGGAACGGGAGGTGGCTACACCTTC.